These 13 T cell receptor beta chains came from one sample sequenced in a study of persistence of HIV-infected CD4 T cells. The antigens for these receptors are not known. This was the immunoSEQ version 4 assay in survey mode. Clones were sequenced by immunoSEQ multiplex PCR, and TCRdb holds only the in-frame ones, with some missing. Found here are some 50,000 clones, approximately 90% of them singletons; the top ten hold about 3.5%. Cells were stimulated nonspecifically with anti-CD3/anti-CD28 magnetic beads. Sorting selected CD4+ T cells upregulating both CD40 ligand and CD69. The source material was CD4+ T cells sorted from PBMCs after approximately 19-hour stimulation, sampled from a patient who received antiretroviral therapy. The receptors were gathered from an adult woman with HIV who was CMV-seropositive.

V is TRBV15 and J is TRBJ1-4, with no clear D. The CDR3 extends over 13 amino acids. V was trimmed by 5 bases and J by 5 bases, leaving 9 bases between them. In germline, CDR1 is LNHNV, CDR2 YYDKDF (reference sequence). The CDR3 reads CATSATRNEKLFF. The CDR3 bases are TGTGCCACCAGCGCCACAAGGAATGAAAAACTGTTTTTT. Combining the CDR3 with reference TRBV15 and TRBJ1-4 gives the whole variable domain DAMVIQNPRYQVTQFGKPVTLSCSQTLNHNVMYWYQQKSSQAPKLLFHYYDKDFNNEADTPDNFQSRRPNTSFCFLDIRSPGLGDTAMYLCATSATRNEKLFFGSGTQLSVL.

In nucleotides, the CDR3 is TGTGCCAGCAGTAAGGGCCTGAGCGGGGGGACCCCCACCGGGGAGCTGTTTTTT. Encoded protein: CASSKGLSGGTPTGELFF. This rearrangement joins TRBV28 to TRBJ2-2; 9 bases are shared with TRBD2. Germline CDR1 reads MDHEN; CDR2 reads SYDVKM. V lost 5 bases and J lost 4; bases outside the gene matches: 14. There are 18 residues in the CDR3.

The gene calls are TRBV9 and TRBJ2-1; the match to TRBD2 covers 14 bases. Trimming cost V 1 base and J 4 bases; bases outside gene matches: 7. The V gene's germline CDR1 is SGDLS and CDR2 YYNGEE. The CDR3 contains 18 residues. The CDR3, as DNA: TGTGCCAGCAGCGTAAGGGGGACTAGCGGGGGCCTTTACAATGAGCAGTTCTTC. Amino acid sequence: CASSVRGTSGGLYNEQFF.

The rearrangement links TRBV15 to TRBJ2-5, with D unclear. The CDR3 sequence is 13 residues long. The V and J ends lost 1 base and 5 bases respectively, with 8 bases between them. The germline V gene encodes CDR1 LNHNV and CDR2 YYDKDF (reference sequence). CDR3 in DNA: TGTGCCACCAGCAGAGCTCCTTTTGAGACCCAGTACTTC. Its translation: CATSRAPFETQYF. Full variable domain (rest looked up from reference TRBV15 and TRBJ2-5): DAMVIQNPRYQVTQFGKPVTLSCSQTLNHNVMYWYQQKSSQAPKLLFHYYDKDFNNEADTPDNFQSRRPNTSFCFLDIRSPGLGDTAMYLCATSRAPFETQYFGPGTRLLVL.

V is TRBV29-1 and J is TRBJ1-2; 7 bases agree with TRBD1. The J segment lost 4 bases and the V segment lost 4 bases, leaving 9 bases of the junction unmatched. The CDR3 sequence is 14 residues long. CDR1 SQVTM and CDR2 ANQGSEA come from the germline V gene. CDR3: CSVGGKGGGYGYTF. The DNA of the CDR3 is TGCAGCGTTGGGGGTAAAGGGGGCGGCTATGGCTACACCTTC.

The chain links TRBV2 to TRBJ2-4, with D unresolved. Trimming stripped 6 bases from V and 0 bases from J, with 12 bases between. CDR3 length: 15 amino acids. The V gene's germline CDR1 is SNHLY and CDR2 FYNNEI. CDR3 in DNA: TGTGCCAGCAGCCCCCCAGAACTAGCCAAAAACATTCAGTACTTC. Its protein is CASSPPELAKNIQYF.

The rearrangement links TRBV27 to TRBJ2-4; D possibly corresponds to TRBD2 (6 bases). Trimming stripped 5 bases from V and 0 bases from J, with 14 bases between. Germline CDR1 and CDR2: MNHEY and SMNVEV (reference sequence). This CDR3 spans 16 amino acids. CDR3 in amino acids: CASSLGPGVAKNIQYF. DNA of the CDR3: TGTGCCAGCAGTCTGGGACCGGGAGTAGCCAAAAACATTCAGTACTTC.

The V gene is TRBV28, the J gene TRBJ1-3; D ambiguous. V was clipped by 3 bases and J by 1 base, with 10 bases between them. The CDR3 extends over 15 amino acids. Per the germline V gene, CDR1 is MDHEN and CDR2 is SYDVKM. CDR3: CASSFSPQSGNTIYF. CDR3 nucleotide sequence: TGTGCCAGCAGTTTCAGCCCCCAATCTGGAAACACCATATATTTT.

The gene calls are TRBV9 and TRBJ2-2, with a weak D call TRBD2 (5 bases). The CDR3 contains 13 residues. Deletions cut 0 bases from V and 7 bases from J, with 7 bases between. The germline V gene encodes CDR1 SGDLS and CDR2 YYNGEE. The CDR3 coding sequence is TGTGCCAGCAGCGTAGAAGGGAGCGGGGAGCTGTTTTTT. Amino acids: CASSVEGSGELFF. Looking up the rest from reference TRBV9 and TRBJ2-2 gives the full variable domain: DSGVTQTPKHLITATGQRVTLRCSPRSGDLSVYWYQQSLDQGLQFLIQYYNGEERAKGNILERFSAQQFPDLHSELNLSSLELGDSALYFCASSVEGSGELFFGEGSRLTVL.

V is TRBV30 and J is TRBJ1-6, with a weak D call TRBD1 (5 bases). V dropped 8 bases and J dropped 3 bases, with 11 bases sitting between them. CDR1 is GTSNPN, CDR2 SVGIG, per germline (reference sequence). The CDR3 totals 13 residues. The chain's CDR3 is CALAQGYNSPLHF. In nucleotides, the CDR3 is TGTGCCCTCGCGCAGGGCTATAATTCACCCCTCCACTTT. Complete variable domain (other parts from reference TRBV30 and TRBJ1-6): SQTIHQWPATLVQPVGSPLSLECTVEGTSNPNLYWYRQAAGRGLQLLFYSVGIGQISSEVPQNLSASRPQDRQFILSSKKLLLSDSGFYLCALAQGYNSPLHFGNGTRLTVT.

The chain links TRBV6-5 to TRBJ1-2; TRBD1 matches at 7 bases. With 2 bases clipped from V and 5 bases from J, the junction kept 2 bases outside the gene matches. The CDR3 is 13 amino acids. From germline, CDR1 is MNHEY and CDR2 SVGAGI. CDR3 amino acids: CASSYDRAYGYTF. CDR3 bases: TGTGCCAGCAGTTACGACAGGGCTTATGGCTACACCTTC.

This chain links TRBV15 with TRBJ2-3; the D is unclear. CDR1 and CDR2 (germline): LNHNV, YYDKDF (reference sequence). The CDR3 covers 15 residues. The V end was cut by 2 bases, the J end by 0 bases, with 9 bases between. Written as DNA, the CDR3 is TGTGCCACCAGCAGAAAAATACTTAGCACAGATACGCAGTATTTT. It is translated as CATSRKILSTDTQYF.

The chain employs TRBV12-3 or TRBV12-4 and TRBJ2-5, with a weak D call TRBD2 (6 bases). V was clipped by 8 bases and J by 5 bases, with 15 bases between them. The CDR3 has 13 amino acids. CDR3: CASGDGGRETQYF. CDR3 bases: TGTGCCAGCGGGGACGGGGGAAGGGAGACCCAGTACTTC.